These 24 T cell receptor beta chains originate from one sample sequenced in a study of blood T cell repertoires in COVID-19. TCRdb's copy holds only in-frame clones and misses some; the assay was immunoSEQ multiplex PCR. The table includes 160,000 or so clones, roughly 80% detected once. Input material: peripheral blood. The receptors come from a woman older than 75 with acute or convalescent COVID-19.

The chain carries TRBV2 and TRBJ1-5, with D maybe TRBD1 (5 bases). Deletions cut 6 bases from V and 6 bases from J, with 12 bases between. Germline assignment: CDR1 SNHLY and CDR2 FYNNEI. The CDR3 is 13 residues long. CDR3 coding DNA: TGTGCCAGCAGGGTAGGGGATATTCAGCCCCAGCATTTT. Protein: CASRVGDIQPQHF.

The V gene is TRBV3-1 (or the pseudogene TRBV3-2), the J gene TRBJ1-1; D call uncertain. The CDR3 has 11 residues. Per germline, CDR1 LGHDT and CDR2 YNNKEL (reference sequence). V lost 5 bases to trimming and J lost 6 bases, with 7 bases between them. CDR3 bases: TGTGCCAGCAGCGGGAGTTCTGAAGCTTTCTTT. Translation gives CASSGSSEAFF.

The chain links TRBV10-1 to TRBJ2-2; D is unresolved. The CDR3 is 14 residues long. CDR1 and CDR2 (germline): WNHNN, SYGVQD (reference sequence). Trimming stripped 6 bases from V and 6 bases from J, with 14 bases between. The CDR3 nucleotides read TGCGCCAGCAGGGCGACACTGTCTTCCGGGGAGCTGTTTTTT. It yields the protein CASRATLSSGELFF.

This clone appeared once. The V gene is TRBV5-1, the J gene TRBJ2-2; 10 bases map to TRBD1. The length of the CDR3 is 18 residues. Germline CDR1 and CDR2: SGHRS and YFSETQ. Trimming removed 0 bases from V and 4 bases from J; junction bases left unmatched: 9. CDR3 nucleotides: TGCGCCAGCAGCTTGGCATCAGGACAGGGGGGTAGCACCGGGGAGCTGTTTTTT. Its protein is CASSLASGQGGSTGELFF. Full variable domain (missing parts from reference TRBV5-1 and TRBJ2-2): KAGVTQTPRYLIKTRGQQVTLSCSPISGHRSVSWYQQTPGQGLQFLFEYFSETQRNKGNFPGRFSGRQFSNSRSEMNVSTLELGDSALYLCASSLASGQGGSTGELFFGEGSRLTVL.

This chain links TRBV7-9 with TRBJ2-7, with TRBD1 matching 10 bases. CDR1 is SEHNR, CDR2 FQNEAQ, per germline (reference sequence). The CDR3 sequence is 14 residues long. Unmatched junction bases numbered 7, after V lost 4 bases and J lost 7 bases. The CDR3 loop is CASSWGRTGGEQYF. The CDR3 coding sequence is TGTGCCAGCAGCTGGGGCCGGACAGGGGGAGAGCAGTACTTC.

As regards this clone: The DNA is left out, because the CDR3 cannot be placed on it with certainty; the CDR3 is given as TCRdb lists it. The chain couples TRBV19 to TRBJ1-6; the table's D call of TRBD1 was not tested on the DNA. The CDR3 numbers 15 amino acids, ends counted. From germline, CDR1 is LNHDA and CDR2 SQIVND (reference sequence). CDR3 in amino acids: CASSILASNNSPLHF.

This chain connects TRBV27 to TRBJ2-3; a possible D gene is TRBD2 (5 bases). From germline, CDR1 is MNHEY and CDR2 SMNVEV (reference sequence). This CDR3 contains 14 residues. V was pared by 2 bases and J by 2 bases, with 8 bases between. The CDR3 DNA sequence: TGTGCCAGCAGTTTAGAGCGGCACACAGATACGCAGTATTTT. It yields the protein CASSLERHTDTQYF.

This clone occurred a few times. The chain is built from TRBV11-2 and TRBJ2-7; weak D call: TRBD2 (6 bases). The CDR3 totals 14 residues. Trimming removed 0 bases from V and 2 bases from J, with 8 bases in between. The germline gives CDR1 SGHAT, CDR2 FQNNGV. CDR3 bases: TGTGCCAGCAGCTTAGACGGACTACCCTACGAGCAGTACTTC. Translated, it gives CASSLDGLPYEQYF.

The rearrangement uses TRBV2 and TRBJ1-2; tentatively, D is TRBD1 (5 bases). V was shortened by 7 bases and J by 4 bases, with 16 bases between the two germline ends. There are 14 residues in the CDR3. The germline V gene has CDR1 SNHLY and CDR2 FYNNEI. The CDR3 region has the DNA TGTGCCAGCAAAACCGAGCAGGGCCTCTATGGCTACACCTTC. The encoded protein is CASKTEQGLYGYTF.

The chain is built from TRBV5-1 and TRBJ2-1; the match to TRBD2 covers 11 bases. V shed 4 bases and J 10 bases; nucleotides not matched to a gene: 10. Germline V CDR1 and CDR2: SGHRS, YFSETQ. The CDR3 consists of 15 residues. CDR3 loop: CASSPTSGGPREQFF. As DNA, the CDR3 is TGCGCCAGCAGCCCCACTAGCGGGGGCCCCCGGGAGCAGTTCTTC.

This chain connects TRBV7-9 to TRBJ2-2; D gene uncertain. Germline V lookup: CDR1 SEHNR, CDR2 FQNEAQ (reference sequence). This CDR3 comprises 14 residues. V lost 1 base and J 4 bases, leaving 7 bases between the germline ends. Here the CDR3 DNA reads TGTGCCAGCAGCTTAGAAACAGCCACCGGGGAGCTGTTTTTT. Translated: CASSLETATGELFF.

This clone was picked up a small number of times. The V and J genes are TRBV2 and TRBJ2-5; possible D gene TRBD2, 6 bases. The germline V and J ends were trimmed by 1 base and 5 bases, with 11 bases remaining between them. The CDR3 runs 14 residues. CDR1 SNHLY and CDR2 FYNNEI come from the germline V gene. CDR3 loop: CASSEETGRETQYF. The DNA of the CDR3 is TGTGCCAGCAGTGAAGAAACTGGGAGGGAGACCCAGTACTTC.

This chain connects TRBV30 to TRBJ1-2; unclear D gene. Germline loops: CDR1 GTSNPN, CDR2 SVGIG (reference sequence). The CDR3 totals 15 residues. With 1 base removed from V and 1 base from J, the gap between germline ends came to 13 bases. CDR3 loop: CAWSGGLQFNYGYTF. Here the CDR3 DNA reads TGTGCCTGGAGTGGCGGGCTCCAGTTTAACTATGGCTACACCTTC.

The J gene is TRBJ2-2, the V gene TRBV7-3; TRBD1 might be the D (5 bases). CDR1 is SGHTA, CDR2 FQGTGA, per germline. The CDR3 is made up of 15 amino acids. V shed 6 bases and J shed 2 bases, with 13 bases lying between them. This chain's CDR3 is CASRSLQGNTGELFF. Here the CDR3 DNA reads TGTGCCAGCAGGTCCCTTCAGGGTAACACCGGGGAGCTGTTTTTT.

This sequence joins TRBV29-1 and TRBJ1-2; TRBD1 aligns across 7 bases. This CDR3 has 12 amino acids. The junction had 5 bases not matched to a gene; V was cut back by 3 bases and J by 7 bases. Germline CDR1 is SQVTM and CDR2 is ANQGSEA. The DNA for the CDR3 is TGCAGCGTTGACAGGGCAGGGGGTGGCTACACCTTC. It yields the protein CSVDRAGGGYTF.

In its sample, this clone is medium-sized. V gene TRBV10-2 combines with J gene TRBJ1-5; D is unresolved. Trimming removed 0 bases at V and 2 bases at J, with 5 bases between. Germline lookup yields CDR1 WSHSY and CDR2 SAAADI. The CDR3 is 14 amino acids. In DNA form, the CDR3 reads TGCGCCAGCAGTGAGTCTCATGGCAATCAGCCCCAGCATTTT. Its protein is CASSESHGNQPQHF.

This clone was counted once. The V call is TRBV28, the J call TRBJ2-1, with 10 bases identical to TRBD2. The trim removed 1 base at V and 5 bases at J, leaving 8 bases unmatched. CDR3 length equals 17 residues. Germline-derived CDR1 and CDR2 are MDHEN and SYDVKM. For the CDR3, the DNA is TGTGCCAGCAGTTTATACCCCTCAGCGGGAGGGCACAATGAGCAGTTCTTC. Translated, it gives CASSLYPSAGGHNEQFF. The complete variable domain, with remaining parts taken from reference TRBV28 and TRBJ2-1, reads DVKVTQSSRYLVKRTGEKVFLECVQDMDHENMFWYRQDPGLGLRLIYFSYDVKMKEKGDIPEGYSVSREKKERFSLILESASTNQTSMYLCASSLYPSAGGHNEQFFGPGTRLTVL.

This clone occurred a few times. This chain connects TRBV7-9 to TRBJ1-3; 7 bases are a match to TRBD1. Germline V gives CDR1 SEHNR, CDR2 FQNEAQ (reference sequence). J lost 2 bases, V lost 5 bases, and 6 bases had no gene match. The CDR3 is 15 residues long. CDR3: CASSHIQGTGNTIYF. Here the CDR3 DNA reads TGTGCCAGCAGCCATATACAGGGGACTGGAAACACCATATATTTT. Full variable domain (outside the CDR3, taken from reference TRBV7-9 and TRBJ1-3): DTGVSQNPRHKITKRGQNVTFRCDPISEHNRLYWYRQTLGQGPEFLTYFQNEAQLEKSRLLSDRFSAERPKGSFSTLEIQRTEQGDSAMYLCASSHIQGTGNTIYFGEGSWLTVV.

The chain uses TRBV4-1 and TRBJ2-6, with TRBD2 matching 8 bases. With 4 bases clipped from V and 0 bases from J, the junction kept 8 bases outside the gene matches. This CDR3 has 18 amino acids. Germline CDR1 MGHRA, CDR2 YSYEKL. DNA for the CDR3: TGCGCCAGCAGCCTCGCCGCGGGGGGAAACTCTGGGGCCAACGTCCTGACTTTC. It is translated as CASSLAAGGNSGANVLTF.

This clone was counted between two and nine times. The CDR3 reads CASSPYGTGRVSGNTIYF. CDR3 in DNA: TGTGCCAGCTCACCCTACGGGACAGGGCGCGTCTCTGGAAACACCATATATTTT. The gene calls are TRBV18 and TRBJ1-3, with TRBD1 matching 9 bases. The CDR3 sequence is 18 residues long. Germline loops: CDR1 KGHSH, CDR2 LQKENI. V shed 3 bases, J shed 0 bases, and the junction held 9 bases outside the gene matches.

The V call is TRBV10-2, the J call TRBJ2-7, with 9 bases fitting TRBD2. V was pared by 6 bases and J by 0 bases, with 3 bases of the junction left unmatched. Germline loops: CDR1 WSHSY, CDR2 SAAADI. The length of the CDR3 is 14 residues. As DNA, the CDR3 is TGCGCCAGCAGGGTAGCGGGAGACTCCTACGAGCAGTACTTC. Protein product: CASRVAGDSYEQYF.

The chain couples TRBV20-1 to TRBJ2-7; D remains unclear. The CDR3 spans 14 residues. The ends were cut back, 3 bases at V and 1 base at J, with 13 bases in the middle. CDR1 is DFQATT and CDR2 is SNEGSKA in the germline V gene (reference sequence). CDR3 DNA: TGCAGTGCTAGTCTGGGCGTTGGATCCTACGAGCAGTACTTC. Amino acids: CSASLGVGSYEQYF.

V and J are TRBV2 and TRBJ1-2; weak D call: TRBD1 (5 bases). Trimming stripped 7 bases from V and 0 bases from J, with 15 bases between. CDR1 and CDR2 from the germline V gene are SNHLY and FYNNEI. The CDR3 is made up of 15 amino acids. CDR3 sequence (DNA): TGTGCCAGCAACCCCCAGGGCCAAGCTAACTATGGCTACACCTTC. Protein sequence: CASNPQGQANYGYTF.

In regard to this clone: The sample has other DNA sequences that encode this CDR3 too. The chain recombines TRBV27 with TRBJ1-1; 8 bases line up with TRBD1. V lost 4 bases and J lost 4; bases outside the gene matches: 2. In germline, CDR1 is MNHEY, CDR2 SMNVEV (reference sequence). The length of the CDR3 is 13 residues. The CDR3 spells CASSSGQGTEAFF. The CDR3 DNA reads as TGTGCCAGCAGTTCAGGACAGGGCACTGAAGCTTTCTTT.